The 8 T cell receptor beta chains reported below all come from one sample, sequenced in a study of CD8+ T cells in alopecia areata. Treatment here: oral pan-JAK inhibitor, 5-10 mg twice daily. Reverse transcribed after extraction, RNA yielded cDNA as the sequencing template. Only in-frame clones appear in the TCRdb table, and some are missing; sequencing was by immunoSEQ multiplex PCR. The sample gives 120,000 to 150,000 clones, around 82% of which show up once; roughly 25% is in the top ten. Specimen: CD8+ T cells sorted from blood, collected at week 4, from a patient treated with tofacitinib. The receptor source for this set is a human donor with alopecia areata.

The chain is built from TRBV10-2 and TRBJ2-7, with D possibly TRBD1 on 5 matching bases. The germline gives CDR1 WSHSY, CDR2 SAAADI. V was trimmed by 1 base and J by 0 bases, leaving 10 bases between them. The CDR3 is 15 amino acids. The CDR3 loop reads CASSEWGSSSYEQYF. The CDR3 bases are TGCGCCAGCAGTGAGTGGGGCAGCAGCTCCTACGAGCAGTACTTC.

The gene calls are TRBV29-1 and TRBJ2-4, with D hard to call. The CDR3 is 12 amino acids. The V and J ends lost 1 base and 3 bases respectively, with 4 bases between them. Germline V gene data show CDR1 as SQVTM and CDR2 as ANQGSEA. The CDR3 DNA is TGCAGCGTTGAAGGGAGCAAAAACATTCAGTACTTC. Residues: CSVEGSKNIQYF.

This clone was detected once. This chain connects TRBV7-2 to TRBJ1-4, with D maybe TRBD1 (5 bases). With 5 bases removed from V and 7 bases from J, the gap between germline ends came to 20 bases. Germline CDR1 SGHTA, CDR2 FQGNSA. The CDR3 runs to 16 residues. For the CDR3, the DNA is TGTGCCAGCAGCAAGTCCACCGGGGCCAAGAGTGAAAAACTGTTTTTT. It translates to CASSKSTGAKSEKLFF.

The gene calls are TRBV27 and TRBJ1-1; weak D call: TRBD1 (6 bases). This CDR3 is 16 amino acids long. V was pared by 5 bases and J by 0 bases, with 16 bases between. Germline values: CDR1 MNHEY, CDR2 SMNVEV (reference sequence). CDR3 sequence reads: CASSLRGPPLNTEAFF. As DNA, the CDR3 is TGTGCCAGCAGTCTTCGGGGGCCCCCATTGAACACTGAAGCTTTCTTT.

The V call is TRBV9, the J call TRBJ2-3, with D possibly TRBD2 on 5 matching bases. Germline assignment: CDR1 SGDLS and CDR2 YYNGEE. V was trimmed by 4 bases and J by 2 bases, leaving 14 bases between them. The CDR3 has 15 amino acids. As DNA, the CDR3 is TGTGCCAGCAGCACTCCGGGATCCTACACAGATACGCAGTATTTT. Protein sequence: CASSTPGSYTDTQYF.

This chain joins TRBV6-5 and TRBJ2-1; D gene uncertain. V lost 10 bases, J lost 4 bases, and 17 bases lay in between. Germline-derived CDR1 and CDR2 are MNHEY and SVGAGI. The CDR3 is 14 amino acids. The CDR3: CATASSGPYNEQFF. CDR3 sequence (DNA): TGTGCCACCGCAAGTTCGGGCCCATACAATGAGCAGTTCTTC.

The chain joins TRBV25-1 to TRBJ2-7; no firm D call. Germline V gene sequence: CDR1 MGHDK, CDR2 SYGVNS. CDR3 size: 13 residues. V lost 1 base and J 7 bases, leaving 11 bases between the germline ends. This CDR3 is CASSESSLGEQYF. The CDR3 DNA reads TGTGCCAGCAGTGAATCCAGTCTTGGGGAGCAGTACTTC.

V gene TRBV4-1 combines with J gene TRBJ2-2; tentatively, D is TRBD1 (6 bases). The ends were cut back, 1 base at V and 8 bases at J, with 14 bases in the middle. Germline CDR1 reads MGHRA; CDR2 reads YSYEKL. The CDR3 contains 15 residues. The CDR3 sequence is CASSQGLQGEGELFF. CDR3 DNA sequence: TGCGCCAGCAGCCAAGGATTACAGGGTGAGGGGGAGCTGTTTTTT.